The 25 T cell receptor beta chains below all came from one sample that was sequenced in a study of T-cell memory formation after mild COVID-19. TCRdb called the 5' RACE reads again in MiXCR, with one record for every CDR3 protein. The data show over 150,000 distinct CDR3 sequences, with under 15% seen just once and approximately 3.5% held by the top ten. The sample consisted of PBMCs or a T cell subset sorted from them (not recorded which). These receptors all stem from a young man who had mild COVID-19 (a few samples of this study predate the infection). Cell type and time point are not known.

Many counts were recorded for this clonotype. This sequence joins TRBV6-5 and TRBJ1-2; D is uncertain. The V end lost 7 bases, the J end lost 4 bases, and 10 bases lay between the germline ends. The germline V gene encodes CDR1 MNHEY and CDR2 SVGAGI. The CDR3 covers 12 residues. Here the CDR3 reads CASKQRGYGYTF. CDR3 sequence (DNA): TGTGCCAGCAAGCAGAGAGGCTATGGCTACACCTTC.

The chain carries TRBV20-1 and TRBJ1-1, with 9 bases matching TRBD1. Germline values: CDR1 DFQATT, CDR2 SNEGSKA (reference sequence). J lost 3 bases, V lost 5 bases, and 4 bases had no gene match. The CDR3 sequence is 13 residues long. CDR3 in amino acids: CSAPGQGDTEAFF. The CDR3 nucleotides read TGCAGTGCTCCGGGACAGGGTGACACTGAAGCTTTCTTT.

This clonotype was detected a few times. The V and J genes are TRBV7-2 and TRBJ1-6; tentative D call: TRBD1 (5 bases). In germline, CDR1 is SGHTA, CDR2 FQGNSA. This CDR3 region has 15 residues. V dropped 5 bases and J dropped 8 bases, with 16 bases sitting between them. Here the CDR3 reads CASSPGSPGDSPLHF. The CDR3 DNA is TGTGCCAGCAGCCCAGGGTCCCCCGGGGATTCACCCCTCCACTTT. Full variable domain (rest looked up from reference TRBV7-2 and TRBJ1-6): GAGVSQSPSNKVTEKGKDVELRCDPISGHTALYWYRQSLGQGLEFLIYFQGNSAPDKSGLPSDRFSAERTGGSVSTLTIQRTQQEDSAVYLCASSPGSPGDSPLHFGNGTRLTVT.

This clonotype was counted many times. The chain uses TRBV20-1 and TRBJ1-2; 7 nucleotides agree with TRBD1. Germline trimming cut 2 bases from V and 5 bases from J; bases unmatched to any gene: 2. There are 12 residues in the CDR3. The germline CDR1 and CDR2 sequences are DFQATT and SNEGSKA (reference sequence). The CDR3 sequence is CSARNRGYGYTF. In DNA form, the CDR3 reads TGCAGTGCTAGAAACAGGGGATATGGCTACACCTTC.

The chain recombines TRBV7-9 with TRBJ1-6; no definite D call. The ends were cut back, 3 bases at V and 9 bases at J, with 15 bases in the middle. Germline V gene lookup returns CDR1 SEHNR and CDR2 FQNEAQ (reference sequence). The CDR3 sequence is 15 residues long. The CDR3 is CASSFGPSPPSPLHF. CDR3 in DNA: TGTGCCAGCAGCTTCGGACCCAGCCCCCCTTCACCCCTCCACTTT.

This clonotype was detected many times. The chain carries TRBV7-2 and TRBJ2-1, with TRBD2 matching over 9 bases. CDR1 and CDR2 from the germline V gene are SGHTA and FQGNSA. With V trimmed by 4 bases and J by 8 bases, 6 bases remained unmatched. This CDR3 has 14 residues. The chain's CDR3 is CASSWGGGADEQFF. In nucleotides, the CDR3 is TGTGCCAGCAGCTGGGGCGGGGGGGCGGATGAGCAGTTCTTC.

This clonotype has a count of ten or more. The chain couples TRBV6-2 or TRBV6-3 to TRBJ2-7; no definite D call. CDR1 and CDR2 (germline): MNHEY, SVGEGT. With 6 bases removed from V and 4 bases from J, the gap between germline ends came to 10 bases. The CDR3 has 12 residues. The CDR3 loop reads CASSRASYEQYV. In DNA form, the CDR3 reads TGTGCCAGCAGCAGAGCGAGTTACGAGCAGTACGTC.

V gene TRBV5-1 combines with J gene TRBJ1-2, with a tentative D call TRBD1 (6 bases). Germline CDR1 and CDR2: SGHRS and YFSETQ. V gave up 4 bases and J gave up 6 bases, with 19 bases separating them. This CDR3 is built from 15 residues. The CDR3 reads CASSTPLTGIDGYTF. The CDR3 coding sequence is TGCGCCAGCAGCACCCCCCTGACAGGAATAGATGGCTACACCTTC.

The chain recombines TRBV19 with TRBJ1-6; no clear D. Germline lookup yields CDR1 LNHDA and CDR2 SQIVND (reference sequence). The length of the CDR3 is 14 residues. Trimming took off 3 bases at V and 9 bases at J, with 12 bases between the two ends. As DNA, the CDR3 is TGTGCCAGTAGTATTATAGGGATTCCTTCACCCCTCCACTTT. This encodes CASSIIGIPSPLHF.

In this sample, this clonotype turned up a few times. The chain carries TRBV6-5 and TRBJ2-3, with 9 bases that match TRBD1. The CDR3 has 15 amino acids. Germline V gene lookup returns CDR1 MNHEY and CDR2 SVGAGI. V was pared by 5 bases and J by 1 base, with 4 bases of the junction left unmatched. The chain's CDR3 is CASSIRTGGTDTQYF. CDR3 sequence (DNA): TGTGCCAGCAGTATCCGGACAGGGGGCACAGATACGCAGTATTTT.

The rearrangement uses TRBV20-1 and TRBJ2-1, with TRBD2 matching over 7 bases. The CDR3 contains 15 residues. Trimming took 0 bases from V and 2 from J; bases not matched to a gene: 4. The germline CDR1 and CDR2 sequences are DFQATT and SNEGSKA (reference sequence). The CDR3 coding sequence is TGCAGTGCTAGAGATCCAGCGGGGCCCTACAATGAGCAGTTCTTC. Protein sequence: CSARDPAGPYNEQFF.

The chain links TRBV24-1 to TRBJ1-2, with 7 positions matching TRBD1. V gave up 3 bases and J gave up 8 bases; unmatched junction bases: 5. CDR1 KGHDR and CDR2 SFDVKD come from the germline V gene. The CDR3 has 13 residues. This chain's CDR3 is CATSDRRDSGYTF. CDR3 coding DNA: TGTGCCACCAGTGATCGGCGGGACAGCGGCTACACCTTC.

The rearrangement joins TRBV7-8 to TRBJ2-7, with D unclear. The CDR3 totals 15 residues. Trimming took off 0 bases at V and 3 bases at J, with 12 bases between the two ends. The germline CDR1 and CDR2 sequences are SGHVS and FQNEAQ. The CDR3 sequence: CASSLAGDSFYEQYF. CDR3 nucleotides: TGTGCCAGCAGCTTAGCCGGCGACTCCTTCTACGAGCAGTACTTC.

The rearrangement uses TRBV7-2 and TRBJ1-2; no firm D call. Between the trimmed V and J ends, which lost 5 bases and 8 bases, there was a span of 18 bases. Germline V gene sequence: CDR1 SGHTA, CDR2 FQGNSA. The length of the CDR3 is 14 residues. The CDR3 DNA reads TGTGCCAGCAGCCGACCATTGGGAACGCGGGGCTACACCTTC. It yields the protein CASSRPLGTRGYTF.

The chain is built from TRBV20-1 and TRBJ1-5, with D perhaps TRBD1 (6 bases). CDR1 is DFQATT and CDR2 is SNEGSKA in the germline V gene (reference sequence). V lost 3 bases and J lost 4, with 10 bases in between. The length of the CDR3 is 13 residues. CDR3 residues: CSARRTVNQPQHF. The CDR3 coding sequence is TGCAGTGCTAGGAGGACAGTTAATCAGCCCCAGCATTTT.

This clonotype occurred a few times. This chain joins TRBV7-3 and TRBJ1-1, with 10 bases fitting TRBD1. V was clipped by 5 bases and J by 5 bases; unmatched bases: 5. This CDR3 is 14 amino acids long. Germline loops: CDR1 SGHTA, CDR2 FQGTGA. The CDR3 reads CASSQQDRGTEAFF. The DNA for the CDR3 is TGTGCCAGCAGCCAACAGGACAGGGGGACTGAAGCTTTCTTT.

This clonotype was seen repeatedly, ten times or more. The rearrangement links TRBV7-3 to TRBJ2-5; 9 nucleotides line up with TRBD2. The CDR3 contains 18 residues. Germline-derived CDR1 and CDR2 are SGHTA and FQGTGA. J was trimmed by 5 bases and V by 5 bases; bases with no gene match: 18. As DNA, the CDR3 is TGTGCCAGCAGCCCGGCGGGAAGCGGGGGGCCAGGTCGGGAGACCCAGTACTTC. Translated, it gives CASSPAGSGGPGRETQYF.

The chain has TRBV6-1 and TRBJ1-1; no reliable D call. The germline gives CDR1 MNHNS, CDR2 SASEGT. Trimming took 6 bases from V and 3 from J, leaving 17 bases between them. The CDR3 is 15 residues long. CDR3 nucleotide sequence: TGTGCCAGCAGGTCGACACACCTTAGGGACACTGAAGCTTTCTTT. Its protein product is CASRSTHLRDTEAFF.

The chain is built from TRBV3-1 and TRBJ1-2, with a tentative D call TRBD1 (5 bases). Germline V lookup: CDR1 LGHDT, CDR2 YNNKEL (reference sequence). The CDR3 consists of 16 residues. V gave up 3 bases and J gave up 8 bases, with 22 bases separating them. The CDR3 nucleotides are TGTGCCAGCAGCCAGGGGGAAAGTTGGGGTCGCGTAGGCTACACCTTC. Its translation: CASSQGESWGRVGYTF.

This clonotype was detected ten times or more. This rearrangement joins TRBV7-2 to TRBJ2-2; 7 nucleotides line up with TRBD1. The CDR3 spans 15 residues. The V gene end was trimmed by 3 bases and the J gene end by 5 bases; junction bases not matched to a gene: 6. Germline loops: CDR1 SGHTA, CDR2 FQGNSA. In DNA form, the CDR3 reads TGTGCCAGCAGCTTTACAGGGGCAGGTACCGGGGAGCTGTTTTTT. Translation: CASSFTGAGTGELFF.

This chain's CDR3 is CASSYQGENIQYF. The DNA for the CDR3 is TGTGCCAGCAGCTACCAGGGAGAAAACATTCAGTACTTC. This chain links TRBV7-3 with TRBJ2-4, with D perhaps matching TRBD1 or TRBD2 (5 bases each). V lost 4 bases, J lost 5 bases, and 9 bases lay in between. Germline CDR1 reads SGHTA; CDR2 reads FQGTGA. There are 13 residues in the CDR3. The whole variable domain, remainder taken from reference TRBV7-3 and TRBJ2-4, is GAGVSQTPSNKVTEKGKYVELRCDPISGHTALYWYRQSLGQGPEFLIYFQGTGAADDSGLPNDRFFAVRPEGSVSTLKIQRTERGDSAVYLCASSYQGENIQYFGAGTRLSVL.

This clonotype was picked up a small number of times. This chain connects TRBV27 to TRBJ1-2, with D unclear. CDR3 length: 15 amino acids. Deletions cut 3 bases from V and 3 bases from J, with 14 bases between. CDR1 is MNHEY, CDR2 SMNVEV, per germline (reference sequence). CDR3 nucleotide sequence: TGTGCCAGCAGTTTCGGGCCGGGAACTCACTATGGCTACACCTTC. Amino acids: CASSFGPGTHYGYTF.

The chain combines TRBV4-1 with TRBJ1-5; 9 bases agree with TRBD1. Germline V gene lookup returns CDR1 MGHRA and CDR2 YSYEKL. V shed 0 bases, J shed 7 bases, and the junction held 10 bases outside the gene matches. The CDR3 consists of 17 residues. The DNA for the CDR3 is TGCGCCAGCAGCCAAGATCATGGGACAGGGTCGAACCAGCCCCAGCATTTT. This translates into CASSQDHGTGSNQPQHF.

This clonotype turned up a few times. This chain uses TRBV20-1 with TRBJ1-6; D is uncertain. Trimming pared 0 bases from V and 8 bases from J, leaving 11 bases between. This CDR3 is built from 14 residues. The germline V gene encodes CDR1 DFQATT and CDR2 SNEGSKA (reference sequence). The CDR3 nucleotides are TGCAGTGCTAGAGAGGGGTCGGTTGATTCACCCCTCCACTTT. As protein: CSAREGSVDSPLHF.

This clonotype appeared a few times. This rearrangement joins TRBV5-6 to TRBJ2-4; D gene uncertain. Trimming removed 1 base from V and 0 bases from J, with 26 bases in between. Germline-derived CDR1 and CDR2 are SGHDT and YYEEEE. The CDR3 is 21 amino acids. CDR3 bases: TGTGCCAGCAGCTTGTTAATCGGGCAGCAAAACTCTCTTTTAGCCAAAAACATTCAGTACTTC. Translation: CASSLLIGQQNSLLAKNIQYF.